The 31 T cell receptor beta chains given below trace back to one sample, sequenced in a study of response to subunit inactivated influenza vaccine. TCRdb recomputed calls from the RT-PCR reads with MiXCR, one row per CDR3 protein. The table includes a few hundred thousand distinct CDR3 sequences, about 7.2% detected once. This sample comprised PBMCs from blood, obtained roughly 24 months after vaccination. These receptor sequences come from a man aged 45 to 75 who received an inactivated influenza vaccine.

CDR3 residues: CASSPGKREVYNEQFF. The CDR3, as DNA: TGTGCCAGCAGTCCCGGGAAGCGGGAGGTCTACAATGAGCAGTTCTTC. This rearrangement joins TRBV6-2 or TRBV6-3 to TRBJ2-1, with 9 bases matching TRBD2. Germline values: CDR1 MNHEY, CDR2 SVGEGT. With V trimmed by 5 bases and J by 3 bases, 8 bases remained unmatched. The CDR3 consists of 16 residues.

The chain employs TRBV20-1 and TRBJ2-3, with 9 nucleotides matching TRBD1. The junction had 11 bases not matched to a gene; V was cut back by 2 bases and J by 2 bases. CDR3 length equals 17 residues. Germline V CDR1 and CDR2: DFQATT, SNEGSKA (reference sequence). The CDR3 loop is CSARSAQGQGITDTQYF. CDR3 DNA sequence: TGCAGTGCTAGATCCGCTCAAGGACAGGGGATCACAGATACGCAGTATTTT.

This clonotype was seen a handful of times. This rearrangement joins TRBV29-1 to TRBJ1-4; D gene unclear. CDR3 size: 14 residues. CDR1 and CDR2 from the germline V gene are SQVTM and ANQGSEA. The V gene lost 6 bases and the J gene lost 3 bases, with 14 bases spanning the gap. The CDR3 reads CSVSRAGPNEKLFF. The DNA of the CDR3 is TGCAGCGTGAGTAGAGCGGGCCCTAATGAAAAACTGTTTTTT.

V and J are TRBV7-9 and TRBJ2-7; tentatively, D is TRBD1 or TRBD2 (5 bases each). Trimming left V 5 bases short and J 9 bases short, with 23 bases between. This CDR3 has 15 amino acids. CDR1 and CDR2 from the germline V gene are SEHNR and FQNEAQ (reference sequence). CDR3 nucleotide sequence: TGTGCCAGCAGCCCGGGACCGACGGATATGTGGCGGCAGTACTTC. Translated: CASSPGPTDMWRQYF. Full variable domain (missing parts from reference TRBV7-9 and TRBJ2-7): DTGVSQNPRHKITKRGQNVTFRCDPISEHNRLYWYRQTLGQGPEFLTYFQNEAQLEKSRLLSDRFSAERPKGSFSTLEIQRTEQGDSAMYLCASSPGPTDMWRQYFGPGTRLTVT.

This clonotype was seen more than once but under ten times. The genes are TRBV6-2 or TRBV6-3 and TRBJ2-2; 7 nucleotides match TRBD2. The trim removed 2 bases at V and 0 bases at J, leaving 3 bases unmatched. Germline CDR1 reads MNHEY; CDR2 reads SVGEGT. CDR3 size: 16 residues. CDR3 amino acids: CASSYVAGANTGELFF. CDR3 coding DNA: TGTGCCAGCAGTTACGTTGCGGGGGCGAACACCGGGGAGCTGTTTTTT.

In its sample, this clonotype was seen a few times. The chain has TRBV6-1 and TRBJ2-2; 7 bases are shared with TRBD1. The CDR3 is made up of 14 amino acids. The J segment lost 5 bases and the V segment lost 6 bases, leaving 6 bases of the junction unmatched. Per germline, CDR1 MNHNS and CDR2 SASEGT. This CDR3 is CASRATGLTGELFF. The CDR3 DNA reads TGTGCCAGCAGAGCGACAGGGTTAACCGGGGAGCTGTTTTTT.

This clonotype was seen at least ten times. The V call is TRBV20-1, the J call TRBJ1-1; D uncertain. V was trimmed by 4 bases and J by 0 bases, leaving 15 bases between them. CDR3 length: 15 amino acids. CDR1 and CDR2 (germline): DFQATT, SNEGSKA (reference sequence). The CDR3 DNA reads TGCAGTGCTACACAGAAAGGACGGATGAACACTGAAGCTTTCTTT. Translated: CSATQKGRMNTEAFF.

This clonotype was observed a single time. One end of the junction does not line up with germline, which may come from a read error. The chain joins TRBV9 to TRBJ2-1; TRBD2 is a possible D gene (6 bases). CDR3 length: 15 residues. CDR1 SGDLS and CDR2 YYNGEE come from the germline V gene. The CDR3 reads CASSARDVIYNERFF. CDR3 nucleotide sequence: TGTGCCAGCAGCGCGCGGGATGTGATATACAATGAGCGGTTCTTC.

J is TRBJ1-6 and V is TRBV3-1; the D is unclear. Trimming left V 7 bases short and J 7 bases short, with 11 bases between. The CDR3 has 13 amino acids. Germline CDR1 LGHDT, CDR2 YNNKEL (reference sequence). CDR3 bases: TGTGCCAGCAACCGCAGGCAGAATTCACCCCTCCACTTT. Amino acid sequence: CASNRRQNSPLHF.

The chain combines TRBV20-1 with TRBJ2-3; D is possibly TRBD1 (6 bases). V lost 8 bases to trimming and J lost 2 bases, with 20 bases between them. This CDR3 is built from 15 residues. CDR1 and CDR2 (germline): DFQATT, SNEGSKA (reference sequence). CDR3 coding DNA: TGCAGTCCCTCCCAGGCAGGGGCCCCCACAGATACGCAGTATTTT. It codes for CSPSQAGAPTDTQYF.

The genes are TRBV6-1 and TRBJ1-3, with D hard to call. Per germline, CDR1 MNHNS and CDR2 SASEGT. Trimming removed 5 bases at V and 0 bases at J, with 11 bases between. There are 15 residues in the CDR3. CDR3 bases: TGTGCCAGCAGTAGCCCTGGGAGCTCTGGAAACACCATATATTTT. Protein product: CASSSPGSSGNTIYF.

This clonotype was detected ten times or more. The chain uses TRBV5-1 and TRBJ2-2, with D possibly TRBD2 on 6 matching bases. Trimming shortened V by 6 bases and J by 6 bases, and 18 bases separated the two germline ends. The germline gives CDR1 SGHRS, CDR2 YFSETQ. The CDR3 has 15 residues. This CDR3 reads CASIKDGGAPGELFF. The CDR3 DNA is TGCGCCAGCATAAAGGATGGCGGGGCCCCCGGGGAGCTGTTTTTT.

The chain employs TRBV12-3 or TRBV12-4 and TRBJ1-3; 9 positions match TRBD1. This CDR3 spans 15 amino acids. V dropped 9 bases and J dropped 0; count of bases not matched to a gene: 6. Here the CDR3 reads CASKTGGVSGNTIYF. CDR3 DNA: TGTGCCAGTAAGACAGGGGGTGTCTCTGGAAACACCATATATTTT.

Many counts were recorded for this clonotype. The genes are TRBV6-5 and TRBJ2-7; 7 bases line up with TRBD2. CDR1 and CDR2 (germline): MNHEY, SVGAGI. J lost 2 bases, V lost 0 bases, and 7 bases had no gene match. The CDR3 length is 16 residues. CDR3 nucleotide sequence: TGTGCCAGCAGTTACTCTAGCGGCGGGAGACCCTACGAGCAGTACTTC. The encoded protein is CASSYSSGGRPYEQYF.

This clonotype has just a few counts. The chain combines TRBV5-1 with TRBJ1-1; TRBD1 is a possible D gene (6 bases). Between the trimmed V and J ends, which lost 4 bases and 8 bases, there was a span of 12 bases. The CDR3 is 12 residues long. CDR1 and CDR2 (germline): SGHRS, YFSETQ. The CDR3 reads CASSLSTGEAFF. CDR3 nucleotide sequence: TGCGCCAGCAGCCTATCGACAGGCGAAGCTTTCTTT.

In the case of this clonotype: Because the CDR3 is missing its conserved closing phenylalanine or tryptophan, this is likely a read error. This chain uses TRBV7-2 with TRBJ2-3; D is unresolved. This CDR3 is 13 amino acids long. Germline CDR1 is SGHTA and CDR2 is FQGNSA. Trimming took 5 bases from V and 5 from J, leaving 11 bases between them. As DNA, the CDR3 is TGTGCCAGCAGCCTTGGGCTAGGAGATACGCAGTATTAT. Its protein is CASSLGLGDTQYY.

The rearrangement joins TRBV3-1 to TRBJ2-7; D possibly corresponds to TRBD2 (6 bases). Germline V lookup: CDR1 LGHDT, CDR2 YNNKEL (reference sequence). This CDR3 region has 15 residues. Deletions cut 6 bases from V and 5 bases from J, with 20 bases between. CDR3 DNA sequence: TGTGCCAGCAGGAAGAAGATCGGGCGGGGCCACGAGCAGTACTTC. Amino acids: CASRKKIGRGHEQYF.

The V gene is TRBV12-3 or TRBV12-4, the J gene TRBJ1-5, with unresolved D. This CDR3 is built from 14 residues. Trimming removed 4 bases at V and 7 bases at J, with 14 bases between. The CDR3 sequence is CASSSDSAEQPQHF. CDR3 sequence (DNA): TGTGCCAGCAGTTCGGACTCCGCAGAGCAGCCCCAGCATTTT.

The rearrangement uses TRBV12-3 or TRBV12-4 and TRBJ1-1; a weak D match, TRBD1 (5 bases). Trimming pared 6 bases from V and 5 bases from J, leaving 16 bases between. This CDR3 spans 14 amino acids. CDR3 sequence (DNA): TGTGCCAGCAGATACCACGACGGGGGGACTGAAGCTTTCTTT. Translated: CASRYHDGGTEAFF.

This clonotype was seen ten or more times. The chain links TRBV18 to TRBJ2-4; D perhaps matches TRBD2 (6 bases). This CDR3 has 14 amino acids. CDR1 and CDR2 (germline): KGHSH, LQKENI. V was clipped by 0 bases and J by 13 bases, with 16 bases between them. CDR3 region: CASSPPNAQGLQYF. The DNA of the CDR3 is TGTGCCAGCTCACCACCAAATGCCCAGGGACTCCAGTACTTC.

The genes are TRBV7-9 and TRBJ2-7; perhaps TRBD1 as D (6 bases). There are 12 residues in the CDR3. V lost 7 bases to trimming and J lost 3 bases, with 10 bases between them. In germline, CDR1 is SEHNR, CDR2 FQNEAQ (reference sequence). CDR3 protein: CASNNRDYEQYF. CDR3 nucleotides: TGTGCCAGCAATAACAGGGACTACGAGCAGTACTTC. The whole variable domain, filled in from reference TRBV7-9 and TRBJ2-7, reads DTGVSQNPRHKITKRGQNVTFRCDPISEHNRLYWYRQTLGQGPEFLTYFQNEAQLEKSRLLSDRFSAERPKGSFSTLEIQRTEQGDSAMYLCASNNRDYEQYFGPGTRLTVT.

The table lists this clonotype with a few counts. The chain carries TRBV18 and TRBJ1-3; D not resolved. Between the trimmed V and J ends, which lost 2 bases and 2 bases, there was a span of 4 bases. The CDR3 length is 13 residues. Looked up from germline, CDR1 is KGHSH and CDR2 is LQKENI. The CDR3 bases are TGTGCCAGCTCACCAGGGCCTGGAAACACCATATATTTT. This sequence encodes CASSPGPGNTIYF.

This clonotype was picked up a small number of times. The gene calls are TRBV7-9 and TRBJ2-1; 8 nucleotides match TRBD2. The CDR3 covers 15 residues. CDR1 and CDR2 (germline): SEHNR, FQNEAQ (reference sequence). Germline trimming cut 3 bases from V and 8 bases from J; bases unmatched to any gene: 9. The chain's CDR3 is CASSFSGSGVDEQFF. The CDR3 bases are TGTGCCAGCAGCTTTTCTGGTAGCGGGGTTGATGAGCAGTTCTTC. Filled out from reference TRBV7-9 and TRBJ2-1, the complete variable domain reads DTGVSQNPRHKITKRGQNVTFRCDPISEHNRLYWYRQTLGQGPEFLTYFQNEAQLEKSRLLSDRFSAERPKGSFSTLEIQRTEQGDSAMYLCASSFSGSGVDEQFFGPGTRLTVL.

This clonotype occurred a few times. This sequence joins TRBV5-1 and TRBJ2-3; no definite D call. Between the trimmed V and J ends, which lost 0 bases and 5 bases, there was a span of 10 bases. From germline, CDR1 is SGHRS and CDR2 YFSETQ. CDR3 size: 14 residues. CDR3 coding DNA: TGCGCCAGCAGCTTGGATTCGGGTAGAGATACGCAGTATTTT. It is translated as CASSLDSGRDTQYF. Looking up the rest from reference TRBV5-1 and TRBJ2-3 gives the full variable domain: KAGVTQTPRYLIKTRGQQVTLSCSPISGHRSVSWYQQTPGQGLQFLFEYFSETQRNKGNFPGRFSGRQFSNSRSEMNVSTLELGDSALYLCASSLDSGRDTQYFGPGTRLTVL.

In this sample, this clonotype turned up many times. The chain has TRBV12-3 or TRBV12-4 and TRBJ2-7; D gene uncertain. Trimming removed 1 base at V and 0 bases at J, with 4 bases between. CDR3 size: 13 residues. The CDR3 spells CASSLGFSYEQYF. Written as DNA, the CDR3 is TGTGCCAGCAGTTTAGGGTTCTCCTACGAGCAGTACTTC.

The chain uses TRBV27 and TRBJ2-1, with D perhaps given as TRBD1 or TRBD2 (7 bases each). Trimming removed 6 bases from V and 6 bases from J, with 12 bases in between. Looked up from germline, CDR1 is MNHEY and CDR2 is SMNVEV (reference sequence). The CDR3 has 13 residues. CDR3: CASRAGQSNEQFF. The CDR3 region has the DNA TGTGCCAGCAGAGCGGGACAGTCCAATGAGCAGTTCTTC.

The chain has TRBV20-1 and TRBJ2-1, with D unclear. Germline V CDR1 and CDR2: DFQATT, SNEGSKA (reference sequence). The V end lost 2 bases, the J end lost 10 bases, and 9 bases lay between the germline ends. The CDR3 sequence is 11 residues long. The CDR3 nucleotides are TGCAGTGCTAGAAACCATCCCGAGCAGTTCTTC. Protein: CSARNHPEQFF.

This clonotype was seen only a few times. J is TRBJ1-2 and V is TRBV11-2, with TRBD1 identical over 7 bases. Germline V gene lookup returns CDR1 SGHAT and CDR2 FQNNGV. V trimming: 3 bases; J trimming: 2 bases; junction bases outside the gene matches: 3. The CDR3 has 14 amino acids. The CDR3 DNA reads TGTGCCAGCAGCTTCGCGACAGGGAACTATGGCTACACCTTC. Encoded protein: CASSFATGNYGYTF.

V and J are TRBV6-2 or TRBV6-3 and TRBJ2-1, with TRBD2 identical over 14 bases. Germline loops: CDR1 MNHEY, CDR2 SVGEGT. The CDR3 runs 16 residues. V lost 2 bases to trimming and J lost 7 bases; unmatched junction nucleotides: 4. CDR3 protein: CASSYPGLAGANEQFF. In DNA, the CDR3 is TGTGCCAGCAGTTACCCGGGACTAGCGGGAGCGAATGAGCAGTTCTTC.

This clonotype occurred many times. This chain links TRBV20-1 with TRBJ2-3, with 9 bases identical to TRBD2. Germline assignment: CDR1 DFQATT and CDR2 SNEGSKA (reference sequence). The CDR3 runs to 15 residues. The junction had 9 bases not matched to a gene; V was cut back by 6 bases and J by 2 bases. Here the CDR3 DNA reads TGCAGTGCACGAGGCCTAGCGGGAATCACAGATACGCAGTATTTT. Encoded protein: CSARGLAGITDTQYF.

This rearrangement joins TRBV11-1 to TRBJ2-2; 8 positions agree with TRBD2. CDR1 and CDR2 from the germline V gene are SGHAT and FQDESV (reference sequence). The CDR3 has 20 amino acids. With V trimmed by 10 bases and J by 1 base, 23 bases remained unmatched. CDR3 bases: TGTGCCAAAGAAGACCTAAGCGGGAGAGCACCCCACGGGAACACCGGGGAGCTGTTTTTT. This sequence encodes CAKEDLSGRAPHGNTGELFF.